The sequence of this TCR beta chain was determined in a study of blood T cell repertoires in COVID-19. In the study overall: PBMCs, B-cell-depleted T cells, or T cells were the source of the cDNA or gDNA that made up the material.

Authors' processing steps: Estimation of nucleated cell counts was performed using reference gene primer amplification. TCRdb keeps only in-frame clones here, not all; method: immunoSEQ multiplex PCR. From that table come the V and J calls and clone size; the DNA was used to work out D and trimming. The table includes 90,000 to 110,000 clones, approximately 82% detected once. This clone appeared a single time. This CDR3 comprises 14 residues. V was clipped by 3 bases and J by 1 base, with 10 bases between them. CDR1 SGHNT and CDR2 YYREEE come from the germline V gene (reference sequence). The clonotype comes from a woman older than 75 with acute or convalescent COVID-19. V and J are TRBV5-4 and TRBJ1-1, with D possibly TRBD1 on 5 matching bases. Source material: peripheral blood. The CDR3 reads CASSSRAGNTEAFF. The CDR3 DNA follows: TGTGCCAGCAGCTCCAGGGCAGGGAACACTGAAGCTTTCTTT. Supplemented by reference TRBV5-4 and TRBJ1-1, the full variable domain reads ETGVTQSPTHLIKTRGQQVTLRCSSQSGHNTVSWYQQALGQGPQFIFQYYREEENGRGNFPPRFSGLQFPNYSSELNVNALELDDSALYLCASSSRAGNTEAFFGQGTRLTVV.